This TCR beta chain stems from a study of beta chain features in type 1 diabetes. The study's findings and limits: In cDNA sequencing, cells with high TCR expression could be over-represented.

The germline CDR1 and CDR2 sequences are SEHNR and FQNEAQ (reference sequence). The CDR3 extends over 14 amino acids. Trimming took 4 bases from V and 5 from J, leaving 12 bases between them. As every portion of the isolated RNA was reverse transcribed, the sequencing read expressed TCRB transcripts. Approximately 3.6 million reads, on average, came from each naive, central memory and regulatory T cell sample. Assay used: immunoSEQ multiplex PCR; TCRdb lists only in-frame clones, some missing. The sample contains 900,000 or so clones, roughly 15% of which appear only once. This clone came up a few times. No antigen is known for it.

The TCR was taken from a woman younger than 30 in good health. Sequencing was performed on naive CD4+ T cells from blood. This chain connects TRBV7-9 to TRBJ2-1; maybe TRBD2 (7 bases). Here the CDR3 reads CASSYRGADNEQFF. CDR3 sequence (DNA): TGTGCCAGCAGCTATCGGGGGGCGGACAATGAGCAGTTCTTC.